Shown below are 3 T cell receptor beta chains from a single sample sequenced in a study of T cells in Graves' hyperthyroidism and ophthalmopathy. Amplified regions were TCR beta CDR3 sequences from RNA transcripts. The HTBI set primed first-round TCR CDR3 RT-PCR. Using its own MiXCR run on the multiplex PCR reads, TCRdb lists one record per CDR3 protein. Of 600,000 to 700,000 distinct CDR3 sequences in the sample, over 40% are singletons; the top ten hold under 8.5%. Sequenced sample: peripheral blood or thyroid tissue (not recorded which). These receptors were obtained from an adult man with Graves' disease, either hyperthyroidism or ophthalmopathy (not recorded which).

This chain links TRBV19 with TRBJ2-2; D is ambiguous. There are 15 residues in the CDR3. Germline CDR1 reads LNHDA; CDR2 reads SQIVND (reference sequence). Trimming stripped 5 bases from V and 4 bases from J, with 14 bases between. The CDR3 sequence is CASSRNGVGTGELFF. DNA of the CDR3: TGTGCCAGTAGTCGGAACGGAGTGGGCACCGGGGAGCTGTTTTTT.

The chain employs TRBV15 and TRBJ2-7, with D possibly being TRBD2 (5 bases). Germline assignment: CDR1 LNHNV and CDR2 YYDKDF (reference sequence). The CDR3 is made up of 13 amino acids. The V gene lost 5 bases and the J gene lost 3 bases, with 11 bases spanning the gap. CDR3 sequence reads: CATSLEVGYEQYF. CDR3 nucleotides: TGTGCCACCAGCTTGGAGGTGGGCTACGAGCAGTACTTC.

The genes are TRBV7-9 and TRBJ1-4; TRBD1 matches at 10 bases. Germline V gene sequence: CDR1 SEHNR, CDR2 FQNEAQ (reference sequence). The CDR3 runs to 14 residues. V gave up 5 bases and J gave up 8 bases; unmatched junction bases: 5. CDR3 protein: CASSGQGGQEKLFF. The CDR3 DNA reads as TGTGCCAGCAGCGGACAGGGGGGCCAGGAAAAACTGTTTTTT.